This T cell receptor beta chain stems from a study of graft-versus-host responses after intestinal transplantation. Once transplant was done, bone marrow was sourced from the posterior iliac crest or another site. Profiled with immunoSEQ multiplex PCR; TCRdb holds only in-frame clones, not every one. The data show tens of thousands of clones, roughly 92% seen once. Study-wide results and limits: Peak levels of circulating GvH clones tracked with early post-transplant HvG declines. Clonal ratios of graft-versus-host to host-versus-graft in allografts were high for patients exhibiting graft-donor T cell macrochimerism.

The V gene lost 3 bases and the J gene lost 1 base, with 10 bases spanning the gap. CDR3 length: 15 amino acids. Germline V lookup: CDR1 LNHDA, CDR2 SQIVND (reference sequence). On this clone: Its antigen is unidentified.

The V gene is TRBV19, the J gene TRBJ2-1, with no clear D. The source of this sequence is a human patient who received an intestinal transplant, so some T cells may come from the graft donor. The sample was bone marrow, taken nearly 750 days after intestinal transplantation. The CDR3 sequence is CASSIKTHSYNEQFF. CDR3 coding DNA: TGTGCCAGTAGTATCAAAACCCATTCCTACAATGAGCAGTTCTTC.